This T cell receptor (beta chain) was profiled in a study of blood T cell repertoires in COVID-19. Across the whole study: The cDNA or gDNA used as material had been derived from T cells, B-cell-depleted T cells, or PBMCs.

Germline-derived CDR1 and CDR2 are SGDLS and YYNGEE. This CDR3 contains 13 residues. V lost 0 bases and J 8 bases, leaving 9 bases between the germline ends. Authors' analysis steps: Amplification with reference gene primers provided the estimates of nucleated cell counts. Profiled with immunoSEQ multiplex PCR; TCRdb holds only in-frame clones, not every one. That table furnishes V, J and clone size, whereas the DNA furnished D and trimming. This table has about 73,000 clones, 80% to 85% appearing once. This clone was seen a single time. The gene calls are TRBV9 and TRBJ2-4, with D unclear. The source is a human donor in a cohort sampled during active COVID-19. The sequenced sample was peripheral blood. The CDR3 loop reads CASSVVGGDIQYF. CDR3 nucleotide sequence: TGTGCCAGCAGCGTAGTTGGCGGCGACATTCAGTACTTC. The full variable domain, in which reference TRBV9 and TRBJ2-4 provide the parts outside the CDR3, is DSGVTQTPKHLITATGQRVTLRCSPRSGDLSVYWYQQSLDQGLQFLIQYYNGEERAKGNILERFSAQQFPDLHSELNLSSLELGDSALYFCASSVVGGDIQYFGAGTRLSVL.